The clone carrying this T cell receptor (beta chain) was picked up a small number of times. The antigen remains undetermined. V lost 7 bases to trimming and J lost 7 bases, with 14 bases between them. This CDR3 contains 13 residues. Germline CDR1 reads MDHEN; CDR2 reads SYDVKM. This entry belongs to a study of CD4 T cell repertoires in COVID-19. Study-level background: After nine to ten days of IL-2 expansion, CFSE-low cells were relabeled and restimulated with other coronavirus spikes.

Sequencing was done directly on freshly isolated, uncultured memory T cells. Broader study findings: Between about 7 and 27% of SARS-CoV-2 clonotypes also appeared in SARS-CoV and/or HKU1 spike cultures.

Repertoires were generated with immunoSEQ multiplex PCR, while TCRdb's copy carries only in-frame clones and drops some. The repertoire holds approximately 79,000 clones, 83% seen once, with around 0.6% in the top ten. This clonotype originated in a human donor who had COVID-19. This specimen consisted of CD4+ T cells from peripheral blood, obtained after recovery from COVID-19. This sequence joins TRBV28 and TRBJ2-1, with a tentative D call TRBD2 (5 bases). The CDR3 DNA sequence: TGTGCCAGCAATCCGGACTTAGTTAATGAGCAGTTCTTC. It specifies CASNPDLVNEQFF.